The source of this T cell receptor beta chain is a study of blood T cells in healthy people across ages. It was with a sample-barcoded 5' primer and a J-beta primer mix that a second PCR of roughly 7 to 12 cycles was run. Every sample returned 2.5 million or more CDR3-containing paired-end reads. TCRdb passed the 5' RACE reads through MiXCR, listing each CDR3 protein once. The sample shows roughly 1.5 million distinct CDR3 sequences, 35% to 45% of them seen only once. This clonotype was recorded a few times. The antigen is undetermined. The study's findings and limits: Diversity figures based on one million T cells were deemed too low. Per million T cells, TCR beta diversity dropped about linearly as age rose. Fewer expanded clones and more diversity marked long-lived versus aged donors.

Sequencing used blood. The clonotype comes from a woman younger than 35 in good health.

DNA for the CDR3: TGTGCCAGCAGCTTAGAGAATCGGTATGAGCAGTTCTTC. It codes for CASSLENRYEQFF. The rearrangement uses TRBV7-6 and TRBJ2-1; no clear D. Trimming took 1 base from V and 8 from J, leaving 9 bases between them. CDR1 SGHVS and CDR2 FNYEAQ come from the germline V gene. This CDR3 contains 13 residues.